These T cell receptor beta chains were read from a single sample in a study of breast tumors, draining lymph nodes, adjacent tissues. TCRdb reanalysed the multiplex PCR reads using MiXCR and keeps one entry per CDR3 protein. Of 17,000 or so distinct CDR3 sequences listed, roughly 64% are singletons. Sequences were obtained from tumor-adjacent breast tissue. The receptors come from a female donor with breast cancer. Some clones in this sample may be carry-over from other donors' samples. The CDR3 runs from the conserved cysteine through the conserved F or W. Fields, in order: clone size, J gene, V gene, D gene, CDR3 DNA, CDR3 protein. The D gene is left open where the match is weak. The size entry is marked missing in some rows and otherwise reads once, few, many or a size class.

-,TRBJ2-7,TRBV6-6,TRBD2,TGTGCCAGCAGTTACCAAAGGACTAGCGGGGCCTACGAGCAGTACTTC,CASSYQRTSGAYEQYF
-,TRBJ1-6,TRBV2,-,TGTGCCAGCAGGCCACAGAGCTCCTATAATTCACCCCTCCACTTT,CASRPQSSYNSPLHF
medium-sized,TRBJ1-5,TRBV6-4,-,TGTGCCAGCCCCATCAGGGGAGCTGGCAATCAGCCCCAGCATTTT,CASPIRGAGNQPQHF
-,TRBJ1-4,TRBV20-1,-,TGCAGTGCTAGGGCCTCGAGGATGGAAAAACTGTTTTTT,CSARASRMEKLFF
once,TRBJ1-6,TRBV29-1,TRBD1,TGCAGCGTGGGGGACAGCGTTAATTCACCCCTCCACTTT,CSVGDSVNSPLHF
once,TRBJ2-7,TRBV2,-,TGTGCCAGCAGTGAAGCGGATCTCTACGAGCAGTACTTC,CASSEADLYEQYF
few,TRBJ2-7,TRBV20-1,-,TGCAGTGCTAGTCGCAGGGATGGGGTCTACGAGCAGTACTTC,CSASRRDGVYEQYF
once,TRBJ1-2,TRBV27,-,TGTGCCAGCAGTGTTGGGGGAAATCACCACTATGGCTACACCTTC,CASSVGGNHHYGYTF
many,TRBJ2-4,TRBV11-2,TRBD1,TGTGCCAGCAGCTCCGGACAGGGTACCCCCATTCAGTACTTC,CASSSGQGTPIQYF
-,TRBJ2-3,TRBV4-2,-,TGTGCCAGCAGCCGCGGTGGGGGCGCAGATACGCAGTATTTT,CASSRGGGADTQYF
-,TRBJ2-2,TRBV29-1,-,TGCAGCGTGGATACAGGGAACACCGGGGAGCTGTTTTTT,CSVDTGNTGELFF
-,TRBJ1-2,TRBV2,-,TGTGCCAGTAGTGCGGAGTATGGCTACACCTTC,CASSAEYGYTF
-,TRBJ1-5,TRBV2,-,TGTGCCAGCAGGAACAACAGAGATAGCAATCAGCCCCAGCATTTT,CASRNNRDSNQPQHF
-,TRBJ2-7,TRBV4-3,-,TGCGCCAGCAGCCAAGCCCGGGGTCTCCTTGACGAGCAGTACTTC,CASSQARGLLDEQYF
many,TRBJ2-6,TRBV5-1,-,TGCGCCAGCAGCACGGGGTCTGGGGCCAACGTCCTGACTTTC,CASSTGSGANVLTF
-,TRBJ2-1,TRBV10-3,-,TGTGCCATCAGTGAGCCCCTAGAATCGGGTGGGCAGTTCTTC,CAISEPLESGGQFF
-,TRBJ2-7,TRBV15,TRBD1,TGTGCCACCAGCAGAGATCGCACAGGGGGTTACGAGCAGTACTTC,CATSRDRTGGYEQYF
-,TRBJ2-1,TRBV25-1,TRBD1,TGTGCCAGCAGCAGGACAGGGGGCGCAAACAATGAGCAGTTCTTC,CASSRTGGANNEQFF
-,TRBJ1-2,TRBV14,-,TGTGCCAGCAGCCAAGAAAACCTTGACGGGGTCTCTTCTGGCTACACCTTC,CASSQENLDGVSSGYTF
-,TRBJ1-3,TRBV6-4,-,TGTGCCAGCAGTGGCACCGACTTCCAGGACGGCAAACAGTTATGTAAGAACACCATATATTTT,CASSGTDFQDGKQLCKNTIYF
-,TRBJ2-3,TRBV24-1,-,TGTGCCACCAGTGATTTGACCATAGATACGCAGTATTTT,CATSDLTIDTQYF
many,TRBJ2-5,TRBV6-2/TRBV6-3,-,TGTGCCAGCAGGGAGGGAGAGACCCAGTACTTC,CASREGETQYF
once,TRBJ2-7,TRBV19,-,TGTGCCAGTAGTATCTCAGGGGACACAACCTACGAGCAGTACTTC,CASSISGDTTYEQYF
medium-sized,TRBJ2-5,TRBV7-2,-,TGTGCCAGCAGCTTAGCGGAGGGGGCGGGGACCCAGTACTTC,CASSLAEGAGTQYF
-,TRBJ1-6,TRBV29-1,-,TGCAGCGTTCTGACAGGAGCCCCAGATTCACCCCTCCACTTT,CSVLTGAPDSPLHF
-,TRBJ2-7,TRBV7-9,-,TGTGCCAGCAGCTCGGTACCCTCCTACGAGCAGTACTTC,CASSSVPSYEQYF
-,TRBJ1-6,TRBV6-2/TRBV6-3,-,TGTGCCAGCAGTTACTCGCCCTCCTCACCCCTCCACTTT,CASSYSPSSPLHF
-,TRBJ1-5,TRBV12-5,TRBD1,TGTGCTAGTGGGGACAGGGGCAATCAGCCCCAGCATTTT,CASGDRGNQPQHF
-,TRBJ2-1,TRBV29-1,TRBD2,TGCAGCGTAGGGACTAGGTACAATGAGCAGTTCTTC,CSVGTRYNEQFF
many,TRBJ2-5,TRBV6-5,TRBD2,TGTGCCAGCAGTTACTCGATCGGGACTAGCCAAGAGACCCAGTACTTC,CASSYSIGTSQETQYF
many,TRBJ2-5,TRBV6-6,TRBD2,TGTGCCAGCAGTCCCCGGGGGGGTCAAGAGACCCAGTACTTC,CASSPRGGQETQYF
-,TRBJ1-4,TRBV30,-,TGTGCCTGGAGTGAGGCGGTTGACAAACTGTTTTTT,CAWSEAVDKLFF
-,TRBJ1-6,TRBV19,-,-,CASSVARGSGNPLYF
-,TRBJ2-7,TRBV24-1,-,TGTGCCACCAGTGGGGGGTCCTACGAGCGGTACTTC,CATSGGSYERYF
-,TRBJ2-3,TRBV5-5,-,TGTGCCAGCAGCGTGGGTGGGGCAGGACCCACAGATACGCAGTATTTT,CASSVGGAGPTDTQYF
many,TRBJ2-2,TRBV14,-,TGTGCCAGCAGCCAAGTCGGGGTAACCGGGGAGCTGTTTTTT,CASSQVGVTGELFF
-,TRBJ1-5,TRBV30,-,TGTGCCTGGAGTGGGGGTAACAATCAGCCCCAGCATTTT,CAWSGGNNQPQHF
-,TRBJ2-1,TRBV7-9,TRBD2,TGTGCCAGCAAGATAGCGGGGGGAGGGGATGAGCAGTTCTTC,CASKIAGGGDEQFF
-,TRBJ2-2,TRBV9,-,TGTGCCAGCAGCCCTCGACCGGGACTTGACACCGGGGAGCTGTTTTTT,CASSPRPGLDTGELFF
-,TRBJ1-4,TRBV19,-,TGTGCCAGTAGTGTTGGGACAACAGGAAAACTGTTTTTT,CASSVGTTGKLFF
-,TRBJ2-7,TRBV7-3,TRBD2,TGTGCCAGCAGCTTAACGACTAGCGGGGGGGTCTACGAGCAGTACTTC,CASSLTTSGGVYEQYF
-,TRBJ1-6,TRBV19,TRBD1,TGTGCCAGTAGTGCCGGGACAGGGGGGAGTGGTTCACCCCTCCACTTT,CASSAGTGGSGSPLHF
-,TRBJ1-3,TRBV2,-,TGTGCCAGCAGTATCTCCGTTGGAAACGCCATATATTTT,CASSISVGNAIYF
-,TRBJ2-2,TRBV6-4,-,TGTGCCAGCAGTGAACAGTCGAACACCGGGGAGCTGTTTTTT,CASSEQSNTGELFF
-,TRBJ1-2,TRBV9,-,TGTGCCAGCAGCCTGCAATCCTATGGCTACACCTTC,CASSLQSYGYTF
-,TRBJ2-3,TRBV11-2,-,TGTGCCAGCAGCTTAGGTCGGGCCGGCACAGATACGCAGTATTTT,CASSLGRAGTDTQYF
-,TRBJ2-7,TRBV14,TRBD2,TGTGCCAGCAGCCAAGGACGGGCGGTAGCGGGAAAGGAGCAGTACTTC,CASSQGRAVAGKEQYF
-,TRBJ1-6,TRBV2,-,TGTGCCAGCAGTGAAGATGGTGGTTCACCCCTCCACTTT,CASSEDGGSPLHF
large,TRBJ1-2,TRBV7-9,-,TGTGCCAGCAGTTGGGCAGGGAACTATGGCTACACCTTC,CASSWAGNYGYTF
many,TRBJ1-1,TRBV12-3/TRBV12-4,-,TGTGCCAGCAGGGATATTAGGGCAGAAGAAGCTTTCTTT,CASRDIRAEEAFF
medium-sized,TRBJ2-5,TRBV20-1,TRBD2,TGCAGTGCTAGAATGGGACTAATTTCTGAGACCCAGTACTTC,CSARMGLISETQYF